This T cell receptor beta chain is from a study of blood T cell repertoires in COVID-19. Study context: From the United States, Italy and Spain came samples of acute and convalescent COVID-19. Nucleic acid was either cDNA or gDNA, and it came from T cells, B-cell-depleted T cells, or PBMCs.

Germline V gene sequence: CDR1 SNHLY, CDR2 FYNNEI. V gave up 6 bases and J gave up 2 bases, with 7 bases separating them. This CDR3 contains 12 residues. Original processing notes: It was from reference gene primer amplification that nucleated cell counts were estimated. Sequencing was performed with immunoSEQ multiplex PCR; in TCRdb, only in-frame clones are kept and a portion is missing. V, J and clone size reflect that table, while D and trimming were determined from the DNA. The sample contains under 150,000 clones, about nine tenths of which appear only once. Sequencing was done on a sample of peripheral blood. This rearrangement joins TRBV2 to TRBJ1-1; D remains unclear. This clonotype was sampled from a middle-aged man with active COVID-19. In DNA form, the CDR3 reads TGTGCCAGCAGCGGAGACAACACTGAAGCTTTCTTT. This translates into CASSGDNTEAFF.